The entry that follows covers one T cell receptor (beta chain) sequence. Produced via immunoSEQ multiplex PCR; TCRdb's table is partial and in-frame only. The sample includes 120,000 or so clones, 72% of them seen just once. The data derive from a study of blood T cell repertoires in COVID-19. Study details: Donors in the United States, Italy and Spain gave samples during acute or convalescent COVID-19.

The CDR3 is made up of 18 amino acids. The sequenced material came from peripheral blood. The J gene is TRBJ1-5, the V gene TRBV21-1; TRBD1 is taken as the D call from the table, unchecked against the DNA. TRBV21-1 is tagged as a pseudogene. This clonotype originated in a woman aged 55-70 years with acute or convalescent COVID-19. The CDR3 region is CASSKEGQFITSNQPQHF. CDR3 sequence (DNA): TGTGCCAGCAGCAAAGAGGGACAATTTATTACTAGCAATCAGCCCCAGCATTTT.